The 32 T cell receptor beta chains reported below all come from one sample, sequenced in a study of T cell changes during pregnancy in multiple sclerosis. Data came from immunoSEQ multiplex PCR; TCRdb stores just in-frame clones and leaves some out. This table holds over 70,000 clones, 80% to 95% found once. The sample consisted of peripheral blood, taken in the third trimester of pregnancy. These TCRs come from a female donor in good health, enrolled as a control in a pregnancy study.

The chain combines TRBV11-3 with TRBJ2-1; 11 bases are shared with TRBD1. The germline CDR1 and CDR2 sequences are SGHNT and YENEEA. This CDR3 has 14 amino acids. After removal of 2 bases from V and 7 bases from J, the junction contained 1 base not matched to a gene. The DNA of the CDR3 is TGTGCCAGCAGCTTAAGGGACAGGGGGAATGAGCAGTTCTTC. Translated, it gives CASSLRDRGNEQFF.

The CDR3 region has the DNA TGTGCCAGCAGTTACTCTATCGGGCAAGAGACCCAGTACTTC. It is translated as CASSYSIGQETQYF. This chain connects TRBV6-5 to TRBJ2-5; no clear D gene. Looked up from germline, CDR1 is MNHEY and CDR2 is SVGAGI. The CDR3 sequence is 14 residues long. The V end lost 0 bases, the J end lost 2 bases, and 7 bases lay between the germline ends.

The chain uses TRBV11-3 and TRBJ2-3, with 7 bases identical to TRBD2. Germline V CDR1 and CDR2: SGHNT, YENEEA. J lost 2 bases, V lost 1 base, and 6 bases had no gene match. The CDR3 has 16 amino acids. This CDR3 is CASSLAVGRATDTQYF. In nucleotides, the CDR3 is TGTGCCAGCAGCTTAGCTGTGGGGAGGGCCACAGATACGCAGTATTTT.

The genes are TRBV4-1 and TRBJ2-3; 8 bases agree with TRBD2. This CDR3 has 16 amino acids. V trimming: 0 bases; J trimming: 5 bases; junction bases outside the gene matches: 7. Germline lookup yields CDR1 MGHRA and CDR2 YSYEKL. This CDR3 reads CASSQEAGASGDTQYF. The CDR3 region has the DNA TGCGCCAGCAGCCAAGAAGCGGGGGCAAGCGGAGATACGCAGTATTTT.

The rearrangement links TRBV5-1 to TRBJ2-3; 9 bases match TRBD2. The CDR3 runs to 16 residues. Germline V lookup: CDR1 SGHRS, CDR2 YFSETQ. Trimming cost V 0 bases and J 1 base; bases outside gene matches: 3. CDR3 coding DNA: TGCGCCAGCAGCTTGGGGGTAGCGGGGGGCACAGATACGCAGTATTTT. Amino acids: CASSLGVAGGTDTQYF.

In DNA form, the CDR3 reads TGTGCCAGCAGCTTGGATCCTAGCGGGCCCTACGAGCAGTACTTC. Translated: CASSLDPSGPYEQYF. The chain carries TRBV5-6 and TRBJ2-7; TRBD2 matches 8 bases. The V and J ends lost 0 bases and 2 bases, in that order; junction bases with no gene match: 4. Looked up from germline, CDR1 is SGHDT and CDR2 is YYEEEE. The CDR3 covers 15 residues.

J is TRBJ1-2 and V is TRBV5-1, with 7 nucleotides matching TRBD1. This CDR3 has 14 amino acids. J lost 3 bases, V lost 4 bases, and 6 bases had no gene match. CDR1 and CDR2 (germline): SGHRS, YFSETQ. DNA for the CDR3: TGCGCCAGCAGCGCAACAGGGGACGACTATGGCTACACCTTC. Protein: CASSATGDDYGYTF. The whole variable domain, filled in from reference TRBV5-1 and TRBJ1-2, reads KAGVTQTPRYLIKTRGQQVTLSCSPISGHRSVSWYQQTPGQGLQFLFEYFSETQRNKGNFPGRFSGRQFSNSRSEMNVSTLELGDSALYLCASSATGDDYGYTFGSGTRLTVV.

About this clone itself: Sequence at one end of the junction differs from germline and may be a read error. The V call is TRBV7-9, the J call TRBJ2-7; 11 bases fit TRBD2. The CDR3 has 14 residues. Germline V gene data show CDR1 as SEHNR and CDR2 as FQNEAQ (reference sequence). The CDR3 is CASSLAGGTHEQYF. The CDR3 nucleotides are TGTGCCAGCAGTTTAGCGGGAGGGACCCACGAGCAGTACTTC.

The chain employs TRBV14 and TRBJ2-7, with D possibly being TRBD2 (7 bases). The germline V gene has CDR1 SGHDN and CDR2 FVKESK. Trimming pared 0 bases from V and 0 bases from J, leaving 12 bases between. The CDR3 runs 16 residues. The CDR3: CASSQDWGGSSYEQYF. CDR3 nucleotides: TGTGCCAGCAGCCAAGACTGGGGGGGCTCCTCCTACGAGCAGTACTTC. The full variable domain, rest sourced from reference TRBV14 and TRBJ2-7, is EAGVTQFPSHSVIEKGQTVTLRCDPISGHDNLYWYRRVMGKEIKFLLHFVKESKQDESGMPNNRFLAERTGGTYSTLKVQPAELEDSGVYFCASSQDWGGSSYEQYFGPGTRLTVT.

J is TRBJ1-4 and V is TRBV19; TRBD1 is a possible D gene (5 bases). The CDR3 runs 14 residues. CDR1 is LNHDA, CDR2 SQIVND, per germline (reference sequence). V gave up 3 bases and J gave up 8 bases, with 13 bases separating them. Written as DNA, the CDR3 is TGTGCCAGTAGTATTGGGGCAGGGCGGGAAAAACTGTTTTTT. Translated: CASSIGAGREKLFF.

This clone was recorded once. The chain couples TRBV2 to TRBJ2-1, with TRBD2 identical over 12 bases. Germline CDR1 reads SNHLY; CDR2 reads FYNNEI. Trimming removed 7 bases from V and 0 bases from J; junction bases left unmatched: 10. The CDR3 loop spans 18 amino acids. The CDR3 loop reads CASTGLAGGPSSYNEQFF. The CDR3 bases are TGTGCCAGCACTGGGCTAGCGGGGGGGCCTAGCTCCTACAATGAGCAGTTCTTC.

The rearrangement links TRBV6-5 to TRBJ2-2, with 7 bases fitting TRBD1. Per the germline V gene, CDR1 is MNHEY and CDR2 is SVGAGI. The CDR3 sequence is 16 residues long. The V segment lost 2 bases and the J segment 3 bases; nucleotides outside the gene matches: 6. The CDR3 region is CASSYHGQDYTGELFF. CDR3 nucleotide sequence: TGTGCCAGCAGTTACCACGGACAGGACTACACCGGGGAGCTGTTTTTT.

This clone was detected only a few times. V gene TRBV18 combines with J gene TRBJ1-1, with 8 bases matching TRBD1. Trimming removed 5 bases from V and 5 bases from J; junction bases left unmatched: 4. Looked up from germline, CDR1 is KGHSH and CDR2 is LQKENI. The CDR3 consists of 13 residues. CDR3 DNA sequence: TGTGCCAGCTCAACCACAGGGGGTACTGAAGCTTTCTTT. Protein product: CASSTTGGTEAFF. The complete variable domain, with remaining parts taken from reference TRBV18 and TRBJ1-1, reads NAGVMQNPRHLVRRRGQEARLRCSPMKGHSHVYWYRQLPEEGLKFMVYLQKENIIDESGMPKERFSAEFPKEGPSILRIQQVVRGDSAAYFCASSTTGGTEAFFGQGTRLTVV.

This clone was detected only once. The chain recombines TRBV19 with TRBJ2-7; TRBD1 might be the D (6 bases). The CDR3 sequence is 14 residues long. The V and J ends lost 4 bases and 4 bases respectively, with 14 bases between them. Germline lookup yields CDR1 LNHDA and CDR2 SQIVND (reference sequence). Here the CDR3 reads CASSRPGVKYEQYF. The CDR3 DNA reads as TGTGCCAGTAGTAGACCAGGGGTGAAATACGAGCAGTACTTC.

This CDR3 reads CASLVWDRDSGELFF. Written as DNA, the CDR3 is TGTGCCAGCTTGGTTTGGGACAGGGATTCCGGGGAGCTGTTTTTT. The gene calls are TRBV2 and TRBJ2-2, with 9 bases fitting TRBD1. This CDR3 contains 15 residues. V dropped 8 bases and J dropped 6; count of bases not matched to a gene: 10. From germline, CDR1 is SNHLY and CDR2 FYNNEI.

V and J are TRBV28 and TRBJ1-1; perhaps TRBD1 as D (5 bases). CDR3 length: 14 residues. V lost 1 base, J lost 1 base, and 7 bases lay in between. The germline CDR1 and CDR2 sequences are MDHEN and SYDVKM. For the CDR3, the DNA is TGTGCCAGCAGTTTATACGGACAGAACACTGAAGCTTTCTTT. The encoded protein is CASSLYGQNTEAFF. Complete variable domain (other parts from reference TRBV28 and TRBJ1-1): DVKVTQSSRYLVKRTGEKVFLECVQDMDHENMFWYRQDPGLGLRLIYFSYDVKMKEKGDIPEGYSVSREKKERFSLILESASTNQTSMYLCASSLYGQNTEAFFGQGTRLTVV.

CDR3 sequence reads: CASSSGQGGYEQYF. For the CDR3, the DNA is TGCGCCAGCAGCTCTGGACAGGGAGGTTACGAGCAGTACTTC. The rearrangement uses TRBV5-1 and TRBJ2-7, with TRBD1 matching over 8 bases. The CDR3 covers 14 residues. The junction had 6 bases not matched to a gene; V was cut back by 3 bases and J by 4 bases. CDR1 SGHRS and CDR2 YFSETQ come from the germline V gene.

The gene calls are TRBV19 and TRBJ2-7; D is unclear. The V gene lost 3 bases and the J gene lost 3 bases, with 9 bases spanning the gap. Germline CDR1 and CDR2: LNHDA and SQIVND (reference sequence). This CDR3 contains 13 residues. CDR3 in amino acids: CASSMFVFYEQYF. Written as DNA, the CDR3 is TGTGCCAGTAGTATGTTTGTCTTCTACGAGCAGTACTTC.

The V gene is TRBV5-1, the J gene TRBJ2-5; tentative D call: TRBD1 (6 bases). Germline CDR1 is SGHRS and CDR2 is YFSETQ. The CDR3 has 14 amino acids. The germline V and J ends were trimmed by 3 bases and 3 bases, with 12 bases remaining between them. The CDR3 DNA follows: TGCGCCAGCAGCTATCCTGGACAGAAAGAGACCCAGTACTTC. Protein: CASSYPGQKETQYF.

V and J are TRBV9 and TRBJ2-7, with no clear D. V was pared by 0 bases and J by 1 base, with 8 bases between. Germline-derived CDR1 and CDR2 are SGDLS and YYNGEE. The CDR3 runs 14 residues. Here the CDR3 reads CASSVGSPSYEQYF. The CDR3 nucleotides read TGTGCCAGCAGCGTAGGTTCCCCATCCTACGAGCAGTACTTC.

This chain links TRBV6-5 with TRBJ2-5, with a possible D match to TRBD2 (5 bases). This CDR3 is 14 amino acids long. Germline assignment: CDR1 MNHEY and CDR2 SVGAGI. Trimming shortened V by 6 bases and J by 4 bases, and 15 bases separated the two germline ends. CDR3 DNA: TGTGCCAGCAGCCCCGGACTCCGGGGAGAGACCCAGTACTTC. This encodes CASSPGLRGETQYF.

V usage is TRBV28 and J usage is TRBJ1-5; D is perhaps TRBD1 (6 bases). Germline values: CDR1 MDHEN, CDR2 SYDVKM. The CDR3 contains 15 residues. Trimming removed 4 bases from V and 0 bases from J, with 10 bases in between. CDR3 sequence reads: CASSSRTVSNQPQHF. CDR3 DNA: TGTGCCAGCAGTTCGCGGACAGTTAGCAATCAGCCCCAGCATTTT.

The chain has TRBV28 and TRBJ2-7, with a weak D call TRBD2 (6 bases). There are 13 residues in the CDR3. The ends were cut back, 0 bases at V and 3 bases at J, with 6 bases in the middle. CDR1 is MDHEN, CDR2 SYDVKM, per germline. The CDR3 spells CASSLWRGYEQYF. DNA of the CDR3: TGTGCCAGCAGTTTATGGCGGGGCTACGAGCAGTACTTC. Full variable domain (missing parts from reference TRBV28 and TRBJ2-7): DVKVTQSSRYLVKRTGEKVFLECVQDMDHENMFWYRQDPGLGLRLIYFSYDVKMKEKGDIPEGYSVSREKKERFSLILESASTNQTSMYLCASSLWRGYEQYFGPGTRLTVT.

This chain links TRBV6-1 with TRBJ1-6; D may be TRBD1 (6 bases). Per the germline V gene, CDR1 is MNHNS and CDR2 is SASEGT. Between the trimmed V and J ends, which lost 3 bases and 0 bases, there was a span of 9 bases. There are 16 residues in the CDR3. CDR3 loop: CASSDGQHSYNSPLHF. The CDR3 region has the DNA TGTGCCAGCAGTGATGGACAGCACTCCTATAATTCACCCCTCCACTTT.

The chain couples TRBV6-5 to TRBJ1-3; no clear D gene. CDR1 and CDR2 (germline): MNHEY, SVGAGI. The CDR3 loop spans 14 amino acids. Deletions cut 2 bases from V and 0 bases from J, with 5 bases between. CDR3 loop: CASSYAFSGNTIYF. As DNA, the CDR3 is TGTGCCAGCAGTTACGCGTTCTCTGGAAACACCATATATTTT.

The rearrangement uses TRBV5-1 and TRBJ2-7; D possibly corresponds to TRBD1 (5 bases). V shed 0 bases and J shed 1 base, with 8 bases lying between them. This CDR3 region has 14 residues. Germline V CDR1 and CDR2: SGHRS, YFSETQ. The DNA for the CDR3 is TGCGCCAGCAGCTTGGAACAGGTTTCCTACGAGCAGTACTTC. This codes for CASSLEQVSYEQYF.

The chain combines TRBV27 with TRBJ2-7; 8 bases fit TRBD2. CDR1 is MNHEY, CDR2 SMNVEV, per germline (reference sequence). With V trimmed by 5 bases and J by 1 base, 7 bases remained unmatched. The CDR3 loop spans 15 amino acids. This CDR3 reads CASSTLSGRSYEQYF. In DNA, the CDR3 is TGTGCCAGCAGTACCTTGAGCGGGAGATCCTACGAGCAGTACTTC.

The chain has TRBV7-9 and TRBJ2-3, with 10 bases identical to TRBD2. Germline CDR1 is SEHNR and CDR2 is FQNEAQ (reference sequence). J lost 6 bases, V lost 0 bases, and 6 bases had no gene match. The CDR3 consists of 16 residues. CDR3 protein: CASSLASAGGSDTQYF. CDR3 DNA sequence: TGTGCCAGCAGCTTAGCGTCAGCGGGAGGGTCGGATACGCAGTATTTT.

CDR3 loop: CASSLGGQPQHF. CDR3 nucleotide sequence: TGTGCCAGCAGTTTGGGGGGACAGCCCCAGCATTTT. The chain links TRBV28 to TRBJ1-5; tentatively, D is TRBD1 (5 bases). Deletions cut 3 bases from V and 7 bases from J, with 7 bases between. The CDR3 contains 12 residues. Germline-derived CDR1 and CDR2 are MDHEN and SYDVKM.

This chain links TRBV27 with TRBJ2-1; 10 bases are shared with TRBD1. The ends lost 5 bases at V and 9 bases at J; junction bases unmatched: 10. Per the germline V gene, CDR1 is MNHEY and CDR2 is SMNVEV (reference sequence). The CDR3 sequence is 15 residues long. CDR3 in DNA: TGTGCCAGCAGTCCAGTGGGACAGGGGAACGGTGAGCAGTTCTTC. This sequence encodes CASSPVGQGNGEQFF.

The J gene is TRBJ2-1, the V gene TRBV4-2; 8 bases fit TRBD2. The CDR3 spans 16 residues. Germline trimming cut 1 base from V and 2 bases from J; bases unmatched to any gene: 4. The germline gives CDR1 LGHNA, CDR2 YNFKEQ. The CDR3 spells CASSQVVRGAYNEQFF. In DNA, the CDR3 is TGTGCCAGCAGCCAAGTTGTGCGGGGGGCCTACAATGAGCAGTTCTTC.

J is TRBJ2-7 and V is TRBV28; TRBD1 matches 9 bases. The CDR3 runs 13 residues. V was clipped by 8 bases and J by 6 bases; unmatched bases: 8. Germline V CDR1 and CDR2: MDHEN, SYDVKM. The CDR3 DNA is TGTGCCAGCTGGGATACAGGGGGCGTCGAGCAGTACTTC. Protein sequence: CASWDTGGVEQYF. Supplemented by reference TRBV28 and TRBJ2-7, the full variable domain reads DVKVTQSSRYLVKRTGEKVFLECVQDMDHENMFWYRQDPGLGLRLIYFSYDVKMKEKGDIPEGYSVSREKKERFSLILESASTNQTSMYLCASWDTGGVEQYFGPGTRLTVT.